This T cell receptor (beta chain) was documented in a study of monozygotic twins with inflammatory bowel disease (dated by TCRdb to about 2019). The study in broad terms: A total of approximately 28 monozygotic twin pairs were included in the full study, comprising nine German pairs (four IBD-concordant, five IBD-discordant) and 19 IBD-discordant Danish pairs. Each individual had, on average, about 151 000 unique TCRalpha sequences and 181 000 unique TCRbeta sequences available for analysis. Within discordant pairs, disease-associated traits were sought mainly by comparing IBD patients with their genetically identical healthy co-twins. Points the paper makes about the study in general: Concordant and discordant twins showed no difference in repertoire similarity, possibly because of limited statistical power. Because patients were on differing immunosuppressive treatments, the repertoires may have picked up extra background noise and inter-individual variability. Fewer clonotypes were shared with other individuals by IBD patients than by healthy twins, most markedly in patients showing signs of disease activity. Different T cell subtypes could not be distinguished in the analysis. No single strong signal or clonotype linked to IBD turned up in the results, so the idea that one exists was not supported. A decrease in TCRbeta repertoire diversity, as measured by inverse Simpson index, was observed in IBD patients compared with their healthy co-twins.

A remark on this clonotype: Its antigen is not yet known.

From each donor, an approximately 2.7 ml peripheral blood sample was collected into PAXgene tubes and kept at -80 degrees C. Without T cell sorting, total RNA was isolated from whole blood using the PAXgene blood miRNA kit on an automated QIAcube. Deep TCRalpha and TCRbeta repertoire profiling with unique molecular barcoding was performed on peripheral blood of monozygotic twin pairs concordant or discordant for inflammatory bowel disease. Smoking habits were recorded for all twin pairs, and each individual was classified as a current, former or never smoker. As encoded in the germline V gene, CDR1 is SGHAT while CDR2 is FQNNGV. The cysteine opens and the phenylalanine closes a CDR3 of 14 amino acids. No DNA accompanies this entry. Library construction relied on 5' RACE. The input for every TCR library was roughly 3,200 ng of total RNA. cDNA was synthesized with SMARTScribe reverse transcriptase in eight separate reactions per sample. During cDNA synthesis, unique molecular identifiers containing a 6-nucleotide sample barcode were introduced by template switching. Two nested PCRs of approximately 16 and 10 cycles amplified the TCRalpha and TCRbeta cDNA, and bead purification followed each PCR. Before amplification, the cDNA was treated with uracil DNA-glycosylase and purified using the QIAquick PCR purification kit. The second PCR was the step at which Illumina TruSeq-compatible adapters and sample-specific barcodes were added. Library quality and concentration were checked on TapeStation and Qubit, and libraries were pooled at 5 ng each. Sequencing of pooled libraries was carried out on an Illumina HiSeq2500 single-index Rapid Run using 2 x 100 bp reads and custom sequencing primers. In the paper's pipeline: MiGEC version 1.2.6 was used for UMI-based consensus assembly to correct PCR and sequencing errors. MiXCR version 2.1.1 was used for V(D)J alignment, clonotype assembly and CDR3 extraction. To normalise gene usage, clonotype sharing and MAIT/NKT TCR abundance, the top 1000, 10 000 and 20 000 clonotypes in each sample were analysed. After downsampling to 27 000 UMIs, diversity was calculated as the inverse Simpson index using the vegan R package. Paired Mann-Whitney U tests on discordant twin pairs were used, with Benjamini-Hochberg multiple-testing correction. TCRdb reprocessed the reads, so every CDR3 protein sequence counts as one entry and DNA is not shown. The V and J calls reflect TCRdb's pipeline rather than the authors' work. The sample's table lists a count of approximately 400,000 distinct CDR3 sequences. The ten largest clones capture approximately 2.3% of the sample.

Sequencing was performed on blood. The receptor was isolated from a human donor with ulcerative colitis or Crohn's disease, or a healthy co-twin of an affected twin (not recorded which). In this chain, TRBV11-2 is recombined with TRBJ2-7; TCRdb's D gene call, TRBD2, goes unchecked for lack of DNA. The CDR3 reads as follows: CASSLDPRSYEQYF.